This record covers a single T cell receptor beta chain. Its specificity is not known. Per germline, CDR1 SGHTA and CDR2 FQGNSA. The V and J ends lost 1 base and 0 bases respectively, with 7 bases between them. The CDR3 runs 15 residues. This table comes from immunoSEQ multiplex PCR, and its TCRdb copy is limited to in-frame clones, with some not included. The table has about 110,000 clones, around 89% seen once. Healthy donors had no documented immune events, such as infections, while sampled. The data derive from a study of identifying expanded T cells in peripheral blood. Study-level points and caveats: About 1.2 clones differed between technical replicates, versus roughly 17 and 20 over time. Clone count variance between approximately 2-week samples rose with total template count.

This receptor was obtained from a person aged 18-70 years in good health. The sample was blood. This chain joins TRBV7-2 and TRBJ1-3; D gene unclear. This chain's CDR3 is CASSLVFLSGNTIYF. CDR3 sequence (DNA): TGTGCCAGCAGCTTAGTTTTCCTCTCTGGAAACACCATATATTTT. Complete variable domain (other parts from reference TRBV7-2 and TRBJ1-3): GAGVSQSPSNKVTEKGKDVELRCDPISGHTALYWYRQSLGQGLEFLIYFQGNSAPDKSGLPSDRFSAERTGGSVSTLTIQRTQQEDSAVYLCASSLVFLSGNTIYFGEGSWLTVV.